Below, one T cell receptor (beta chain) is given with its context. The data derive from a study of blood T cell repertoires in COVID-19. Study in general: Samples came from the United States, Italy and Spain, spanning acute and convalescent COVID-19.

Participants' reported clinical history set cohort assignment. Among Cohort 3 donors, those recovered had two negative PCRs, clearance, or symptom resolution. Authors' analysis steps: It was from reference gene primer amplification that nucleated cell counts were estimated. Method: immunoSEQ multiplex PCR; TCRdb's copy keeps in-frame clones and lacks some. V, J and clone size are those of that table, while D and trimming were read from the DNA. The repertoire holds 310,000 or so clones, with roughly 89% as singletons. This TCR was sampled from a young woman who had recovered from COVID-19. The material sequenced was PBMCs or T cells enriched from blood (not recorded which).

DNA of the CDR3: TGTGCCAGCAGCGAGTTCCGAGAGACCCAGTACTTC. Protein product: CASSEFRETQYF. V and J are TRBV7-2 and TRBJ2-5; D gene ambiguous. Per the germline V gene, CDR1 is SGHTA and CDR2 is FQGNSA. Trimming removed 5 bases at V and 4 bases at J, with 8 bases between. The CDR3 is 12 residues long.